This T cell receptor beta chain stems from a study of T-cell reconstitution after alpha-beta-depleted transplantation in children. General study findings and limits: As was reported, about two months after transplant, alpha-beta T cells came from several hundred expanded graft clones. The high TCRbeta diversity at day 60 in some patients came from surviving recipient T cells and thymic progenitors. T-cell numbers and diversity, one year after transplant, stemmed largely from T cells that were newly produced.

Comment on this clonotype: What it recognizes is unknown.

V lost 1 base and J lost 4, with 10 bases in between. The germline gives CDR1 SGHVS, CDR2 FNYEAQ. There are 15 residues in the CDR3. Preparing the TCRbeta library involved the use of unique molecular identifiers. In TCRdb, the PCR reads were re-called with MiXCR into one record per CDR3 protein. The sample includes about 980,000 distinct CDR3 sequences, about 30% of them seen just once. The sample in question was PBMCs, mostly from graft donor cells, obtained 360 days after TCRalphabeta/CD19-depleted stem cell transplant. The J gene is TRBJ1-4, the V gene TRBV7-6; D is uncertain. The clonotype comes from a boy under two years old who had a stem cell transplant for SCID, so the T cells may come from the graft donor. CDR3 loop: CASSLVPALNEKLFF. DNA of the CDR3: TGTGCCAGCAGCTTAGTGCCAGCCCTTAATGAAAAACTGTTTTTT.